These 14 T cell receptor beta chains were all obtained from the same sample, sequenced in a study of blood T cell repertoires in COVID-19. Assay used: immunoSEQ multiplex PCR; TCRdb lists only in-frame clones, some missing. This sample has around 130,000 clones, with roughly 71% found just once. Sequencing was performed on peripheral blood. Receptor source: a man aged 80 or over with acute or convalescent COVID-19.

V usage is TRBV6-5 and J usage is TRBJ1-2, with 7 bases identical to TRBD1. This CDR3 contains 13 residues. Germline V gene lookup returns CDR1 MNHEY and CDR2 SVGAGI. V shed 6 bases, J shed 4 bases, and the junction held 5 bases outside the gene matches. The CDR3 region is CASRLQGSYGYTF. DNA of the CDR3: TGTGCCAGCAGACTACAGGGGTCCTATGGCTACACCTTC.

Comment on this clone: Other nucleotide sequences in the sample specify the same CDR3. V gene TRBV6-1 combines with J gene TRBJ1-2; D may be TRBD1 (5 bases). Germline CDR1 MNHNS, CDR2 SASEGT. V lost 3 bases and J 5 bases, leaving 7 bases between the germline ends. This CDR3 spans 12 amino acids. This CDR3 is CASSEPGYGYTF. CDR3 DNA sequence: TGTGCCAGCAGTGAGCCAGGGTATGGCTACACCTTC.

Regarding this clone: One junction end does not reproduce the germline sequence, and a read error may be involved. As DNA, the CDR3 is TGTGCCACCAGCGGAGACAGGGGCCACAATGAGCAGTTCTTC. Its translation is CATSGDRGHNEQFF. The chain joins TRBV15 to TRBJ2-1; TRBD1 matches 8 bases. The CDR3 runs 14 residues. In germline, CDR1 is LNHNV, CDR2 YYDKDF (reference sequence). Based on the CDR3 plus reference TRBV15 and TRBJ2-1, the full variable domain is DAMVIQNPRYQVTQFGKPVTLSCSQTLNHNVMYWYQQKSSQAPKLLFHYYDKDFNNEADTPDNFQSRRPNTSFCFLDIRSPGLGDTAMYLCATSGDRGHNEQFFGPGTRLTVL.

V usage is TRBV7-2 and J usage is TRBJ2-7; TRBD2 matches at 9 bases. CDR3 size: 16 residues. CDR1 and CDR2 from the germline V gene are SGHTA and FQGNSA. V dropped 6 bases and J dropped 2; count of bases not matched to a gene: 11. CDR3 residues: CASSPAGASGTYEQYF. The CDR3 nucleotides read TGTGCCAGCAGTCCAGCGGGTGCTAGCGGGACCTACGAGCAGTACTTC. The variable domain in full, completed from reference TRBV7-2 and TRBJ2-7, reads GAGVSQSPSNKVTEKGKDVELRCDPISGHTALYWYRQSLGQGLEFLIYFQGNSAPDKSGLPSDRFSAERTGGSVSTLTIQRTQQEDSAVYLCASSPAGASGTYEQYFGPGTRLTVT.

The chain couples TRBV5-6 to TRBJ2-2; the match to TRBD1 covers 9 bases. Looked up from germline, CDR1 is SGHDT and CDR2 is YYEEEE. CDR3 length: 15 amino acids. With 7 bases clipped from V and 3 bases from J, the junction kept 7 bases outside the gene matches. CDR3 nucleotide sequence: TGTGCCAGCCGACGACAGGGGGGTTACACCGGGGAGCTGTTTTTT. Protein: CASRRQGGYTGELFF.

Only one count was recorded for this clone. The chain carries TRBV29-1 and TRBJ1-1, with 7 bases matching TRBD1. Germline-derived CDR1 and CDR2 are SQVTM and ANQGSEA. The junction had 5 bases not matched to a gene; V was cut back by 3 bases and J by 4 bases. The CDR3 has 13 amino acids. The CDR3 DNA sequence: TGCAGCGTTGAGAAAGGGGGCCTCACTGAAGCTTTCTTT. This sequence encodes CSVEKGGLTEAFF.

The CDR3 is CASSFTGQGGGYTF. The CDR3 region has the DNA TGTGCCAGCAGCTTTACGGGACAGGGAGGTGGCTACACCTTC. This chain joins TRBV7-9 and TRBJ1-2; 9 bases agree with TRBD1. Germline CDR1 reads SEHNR; CDR2 reads FQNEAQ (reference sequence). The CDR3 sequence is 14 residues long. J gave up 7 bases and V 3 bases, and 6 bases lay outside the gene matches.

This rearrangement joins TRBV2 to TRBJ1-2; D is unclear. The germline CDR1 and CDR2 sequences are SNHLY and FYNNEI. V was cut by 4 bases and J by 6 bases, with 12 bases left in between. This CDR3 comprises 13 residues. CDR3 loop: CASSVQLVDGYTF. The DNA of the CDR3 is TGTGCCAGCAGTGTACAGCTGGTGGATGGCTACACCTTC.

This clone showed up just once. The chain recombines TRBV2 with TRBJ1-2, with D possibly matching TRBD1 (6 bases). In germline, CDR1 is SNHLY, CDR2 FYNNEI. V was shortened by 2 bases and J by 3 bases, with 13 bases between the two germline ends. The CDR3 runs to 15 residues. The CDR3 sequence is CASSETAGAYYGYTF. The CDR3 DNA reads as TGTGCCAGCAGTGAAACGGCGGGGGCCTACTATGGCTACACCTTC.

The V call is TRBV2, the J call TRBJ1-6; D remains ambiguous. Deletions cut 6 bases from V and 10 bases from J, with 13 bases between. Germline V CDR1 and CDR2: SNHLY, FYNNEI. This CDR3 region has 13 residues. The DNA for the CDR3 is TGTGCCAGCAGATCAACTATCGCCTCACCCCTCCACTTT. Translating gives CASRSTIASPLHF.

The chain couples TRBV18 to TRBJ2-1; no reliable D call. The CDR3 consists of 14 residues. V lost 6 bases and J 0 bases, leaving 9 bases between the germline ends. The germline gives CDR1 KGHSH, CDR2 LQKENI. The CDR3 protein is CASSGFDSYNEQFF. The DNA of the CDR3 is TGTGCCAGCTCCGGGTTCGACTCCTACAATGAGCAGTTCTTC.

The chain couples TRBV3-1 (or the pseudogene TRBV3-2) to TRBJ1-2; unclear D gene. Looked up from germline, CDR1 is LGHDT and CDR2 is YNNKEL (reference sequence). The CDR3 length is 14 residues. V dropped 7 bases and J dropped 3 bases, with 15 bases sitting between them. The CDR3 DNA sequence: TGTGCCAGCACCAGTACCGGGGAGTACTATGGCTACACCTTC. Translating gives CASTSTGEYYGYTF.

This sequence joins TRBV20-1 and TRBJ2-7; the D gene is possibly TRBD2 (5 bases). V was pared by 6 bases and J by 7 bases, with 13 bases between. This CDR3 is 11 amino acids long. The germline gives CDR1 DFQATT, CDR2 SNEGSKA (reference sequence). The CDR3 region is CSAPDYKEQYF. Written as DNA, the CDR3 is TGCAGTGCCCCCGACTACAAGGAGCAGTACTTC.

CDR3 residues: CASSKSGRVHTEAFF. The CDR3 nucleotides read TGTGCCAGCAGCAAATCCGGTCGCGTTCACACTGAAGCTTTCTTT. The chain carries TRBV21-1 and TRBJ1-1. TRBV21-1 is noted as a pseudogene. This CDR3 spans 15 amino acids.